A single sample is the source of the 14 T cell receptor beta chains below, sequenced in a study of blood T cell repertoires in COVID-19. TCRdb's table, derived via immunoSEQ multiplex PCR, lists solely in-frame clones and lacks some. The sample contains more than 250,000 clones, roughly 88% of which appear only once. Material for sequencing was PBMCs or T cells enriched from blood (not recorded which). These receptors all come from a woman in her 40s with acute COVID-19.

The J gene is TRBJ2-7, the V gene TRBV11-2; 11 bases align to TRBD2. With V trimmed by 7 bases and J by 4 bases, 9 bases remained unmatched. Germline V gene sequence: CDR1 SGHAT, CDR2 FQNNGV. The CDR3 is 15 amino acids. The CDR3: CASNLVAGGPYEQYF. Here the CDR3 DNA reads TGTGCCAGCAACTTGGTAGCGGGAGGGCCGTACGAGCAGTACTTC. The whole variable domain, filled in from reference TRBV11-2 and TRBJ2-7, reads EAGVAQSPRYKIIEKRQSVAFWCNPISGHATLYWYQQILGQGPKLLIQFQNNGVVDDSQLPKDRFSAERLKGVDSTLKIQPAKLEDSAVYLCASNLVAGGPYEQYFGPGTRLTVT.

This clone was seen once. The chain links TRBV29-1 to TRBJ2-3; 8 nucleotides agree with TRBD1. Trimming took 4 bases from V and 3 from J; bases not matched to a gene: 6. This CDR3 has 14 residues. Germline V gene sequence: CDR1 SQVTM, CDR2 ANQGSEA. In DNA form, the CDR3 reads TGCAGCGTTGTTGGTCAGGGGGCAACAGATACGCAGTATTTT. This sequence encodes CSVVGQGATDTQYF.

This chain uses TRBV28 with TRBJ2-1, with D possibly TRBD2 on 6 matching bases. V was trimmed by 2 bases and J by 7 bases, leaving 15 bases between them. CDR1 is MDHEN and CDR2 is SYDVKM in the germline V gene. The CDR3 runs 15 residues. The DNA for the CDR3 is TGTGCCAGCAGTTTAGGGGTAGCGGTTGAGAATGAGCAGTTCTTC. It is translated as CASSLGVAVENEQFF.

This chain links TRBV4-1 with TRBJ2-7; 10 bases are shared with TRBD1. Germline trimming cut 2 bases from V and 5 bases from J; bases unmatched to any gene: 3. The CDR3 is 14 amino acids. In germline, CDR1 is MGHRA, CDR2 YSYEKL. The CDR3 spells CASSQPTGGHEQYF. The CDR3 DNA reads TGCGCCAGCAGCCAACCGACAGGGGGCCACGAGCAGTACTTC.

The gene calls are TRBV10-3 and TRBJ1-5, with 9 bases aligning to TRBD1. The CDR3 runs to 12 residues. Germline assignment: CDR1 ENHRY and CDR2 SYGVKD. CDR3: CERTGGNQPQHF. The CDR3 DNA follows: TGTGAGAGGACAGGGGGCAATCAGCCCCAGCATTTT.

This rearrangement joins TRBV5-1 to TRBJ1-2; 7 bases are a match to TRBD1. The germline CDR1 and CDR2 sequences are SGHRS and YFSETQ. The CDR3 spans 14 residues. The trim removed 4 bases at V and 5 bases at J, leaving 8 bases unmatched. In nucleotides, the CDR3 is TGCGCCAGCAGCAACGGACAGGACGTATATGGCTACACCTTC. Protein: CASSNGQDVYGYTF.

The chain uses TRBV19 and TRBJ1-5, with TRBD1 identical over 7 bases. With 9 bases clipped from V and 2 bases from J, the junction kept 16 bases outside the gene matches. This CDR3 is 17 amino acids long. Looked up from germline, CDR1 is LNHDA and CDR2 is SQIVND (reference sequence). CDR3 sequence (DNA): TGTGCCAGCCTTCCGACAGGGCTTATTTTTGGCAATCAGCCCCAGCATTTT. This codes for CASLPTGLIFGNQPQHF.

V usage is TRBV18 and J usage is TRBJ2-5, with TRBD1 identical over 7 bases. Looked up from germline, CDR1 is KGHSH and CDR2 is LQKENI. The V and J ends lost 3 bases and 5 bases, in that order; junction bases with no gene match: 3. CDR3 length: 13 residues. The CDR3 loop is CASSPGQSETQYF. CDR3 coding DNA: TGTGCCAGCTCACCGGGACAGTCGGAGACCCAGTACTTC.

The V gene is TRBV7-8, the J gene TRBJ2-1, with 9 bases matching TRBD1. V lost 5 bases to trimming and J lost 10 bases; unmatched junction nucleotides: 9. The CDR3 runs 14 residues. Germline assignment: CDR1 SGHVS and CDR2 FQNEAQ. CDR3 bases: TGTGCCAGCAGCCTTAGACAGGGGGGTCAAGAGCAGTTCTTC. It codes for CASSLRQGGQEQFF.

The chain joins TRBV2 to TRBJ1-3; tentatively, D is TRBD1 (6 bases). Germline assignment: CDR1 SNHLY and CDR2 FYNNEI. Trimming removed 8 bases at V and 3 bases at J, with 8 bases between. This CDR3 comprises 12 residues. The chain's CDR3 is CASHRDGNTIYF. DNA of the CDR3: TGTGCCAGCCACAGGGATGGAAACACCATATATTTT.

The V gene is TRBV19, the J gene TRBJ2-3, with TRBD2 matching over 14 bases. This CDR3 region has 16 residues. Germline trimming cut 6 bases from V and 2 bases from J; bases unmatched to any gene: 4. The V gene's germline CDR1 is LNHDA and CDR2 SQIVND (reference sequence). CDR3 coding DNA: TGTGCCAGTAGCCAGACTAGCGGGAGGGACACAGATACGCAGTATTTT. Amino acids: CASSQTSGRDTDTQYF.

The chain combines TRBV24-1 with TRBJ2-1, with TRBD2 matching 8 bases. V lost 1 base and J lost 7; bases outside the gene matches: 5. This CDR3 spans 15 amino acids. CDR1 is KGHDR, CDR2 SFDVKD, per germline. For the CDR3, the DNA is TGTGCCACCAGTGATTTCAGCGGGAGAGTTAATGAGCAGTTCTTC. It yields the protein CATSDFSGRVNEQFF.

This clone has just one count. The gene calls are TRBV2 and TRBJ2-7; 7 bases are shared with TRBD1. The CDR3 has 10 residues. Germline V gene lookup returns CDR1 SNHLY and CDR2 FYNNEI. The junction had 2 bases not matched to a gene; V was cut back by 6 bases and J by 9 bases. In DNA form, the CDR3 reads TGTGCCAGCAGCCGGGACAGGCAGTACGTC. Translating gives CASSRDRQYV.

In DNA form, the CDR3 reads TGTGCCAGCAGTTACTCAGCGGAATTCTACGAGCAGTACTTC. Encoded protein: CASSYSAEFYEQYF. The chain joins TRBV6-5 to TRBJ2-7; tentatively, D is TRBD2 (5 bases). Germline V lookup: CDR1 MNHEY, CDR2 SVGAGI. The CDR3 contains 14 residues. V lost 0 bases to trimming and J lost 3 bases, with 9 bases between them.